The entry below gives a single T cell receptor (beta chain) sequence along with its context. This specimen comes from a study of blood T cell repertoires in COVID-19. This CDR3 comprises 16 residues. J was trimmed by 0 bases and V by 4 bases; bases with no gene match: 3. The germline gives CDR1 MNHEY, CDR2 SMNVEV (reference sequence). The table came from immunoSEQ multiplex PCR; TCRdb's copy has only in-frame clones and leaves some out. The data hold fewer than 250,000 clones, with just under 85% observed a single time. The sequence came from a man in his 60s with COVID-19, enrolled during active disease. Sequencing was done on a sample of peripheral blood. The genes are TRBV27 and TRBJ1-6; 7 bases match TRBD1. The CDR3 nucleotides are TGTGCCAGCAGTTACTCAGGGGGCTCCTATAATTCACCCCTCCACTTT. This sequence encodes CASSYSGGSYNSPLHF.